This T cell receptor (beta chain) was documented in a study of regulatory T cells in long-lasting Graves disease. With iRepertoire HTBI primers and Arm-PCR of CDR3 regions, TCR beta libraries were built. One entry per CDR3 protein results from TCRdb running MiXCR on the multiplex PCR reads. The table has some 600,000 distinct CDR3 sequences, about 16% seen once; the top ten hold 9.5% to 15%. Time point specified: newly diagnosed GD, antithyroid drugs for less than 3 months. PBMC-extracted RNA yielded the TCR library. In addition, the sample was reused for a study of T cells in Graves' hyperthyroidism and ophthalmopathy.

The sequenced sample was peripheral blood mononuclear cells (PBMCs), obtained at new diagnosis, from a patient treated with antithyroid drugs. The TCR comes from a man between 18 and 29 years old with Graves disease.

This chain's CDR3 is CASGLPKVGEAFF. The CDR3 DNA follows: TGTGCTAGTGGTTTGCCAAAGGTGGGAGAGGCTTTCTTT. The chain couples TRBV12-5 to TRBJ1-1; no firm D call. CDR3 length: 13 amino acids. The V end was cut by 2 bases, the J end by 11 bases, with 15 bases between. In germline, CDR1 is LGHNT, CDR2 FRNRAP.